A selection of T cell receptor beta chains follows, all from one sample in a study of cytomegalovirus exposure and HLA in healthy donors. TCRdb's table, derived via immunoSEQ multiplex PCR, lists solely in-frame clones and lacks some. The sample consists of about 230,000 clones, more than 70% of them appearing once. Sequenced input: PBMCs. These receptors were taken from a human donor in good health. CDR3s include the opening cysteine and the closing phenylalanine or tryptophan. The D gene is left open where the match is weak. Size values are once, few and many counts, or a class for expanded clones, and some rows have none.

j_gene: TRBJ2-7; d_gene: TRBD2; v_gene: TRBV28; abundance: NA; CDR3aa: CAGLPGLAIREQYF; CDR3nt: TGTGCGGGATTACCGGGACTAGCTATCCGGGAGCAGTACTTC
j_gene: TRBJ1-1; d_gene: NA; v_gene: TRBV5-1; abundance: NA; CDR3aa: CASSLVGGPSNTEAFF; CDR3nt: TGCGCCAGCAGCTTGGTCGGGGGGCCAAGCAACACTGAAGCTTTCTTT
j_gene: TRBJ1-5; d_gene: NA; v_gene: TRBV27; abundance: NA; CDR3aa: CASSTTGPGNNQPQHF; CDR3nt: TGTGCCAGCAGCACCACTGGACCGGGGAACAATCAGCCCCAGCATTTT
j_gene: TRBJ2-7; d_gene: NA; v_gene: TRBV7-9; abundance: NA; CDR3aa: CASSLVEVPSYEQYF; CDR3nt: TGTGCCAGCAGCTTAGTCGAGGTTCCTAGTTACGAGCAGTACTTC
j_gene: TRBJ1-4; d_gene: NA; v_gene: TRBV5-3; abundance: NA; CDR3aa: CAKTDNEKLFF; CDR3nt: TGTGCCAAAACTGATAATGAAAAACTGTTTTTT
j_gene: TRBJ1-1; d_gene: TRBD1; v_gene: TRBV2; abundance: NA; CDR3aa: CASSESGGGITEAFF; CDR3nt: TGTGCCAGCAGTGAATCAGGGGGCGGTATCACTGAAGCTTTCTTT
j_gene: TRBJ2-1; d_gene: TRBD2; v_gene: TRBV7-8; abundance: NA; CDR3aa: CASSLVGGGDEQFF; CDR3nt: TGTGCCAGCAGCTTAGTGGGCGGGGGGGATGAGCAGTTCTTC
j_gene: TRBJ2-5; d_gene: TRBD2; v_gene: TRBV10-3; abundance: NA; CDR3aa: CAIMGAGVETQYF; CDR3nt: TGTGCCATCATGGGAGCGGGAGTGGAGACCCAGTACTTC
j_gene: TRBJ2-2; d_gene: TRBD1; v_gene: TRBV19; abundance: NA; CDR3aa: CASSTERGQFVGFRGELFF; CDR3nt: TGTGCCAGTAGCACGGAACGGGGACAGTTTGTGGGTTTTCGCGGGGAGCTGTTTTTT
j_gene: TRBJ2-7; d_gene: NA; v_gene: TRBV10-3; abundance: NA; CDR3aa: CAIKVSAETYEQYF; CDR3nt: TGTGCCATCAAGGTCTCGGCGGAGACCTACGAGCAGTACTTC
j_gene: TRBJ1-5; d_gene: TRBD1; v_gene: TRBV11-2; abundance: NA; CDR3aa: CASSLTGSNQPQHF; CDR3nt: TGTGCCAGCAGCTTGACAGGGTCCAATCAGCCCCAGCATTTT
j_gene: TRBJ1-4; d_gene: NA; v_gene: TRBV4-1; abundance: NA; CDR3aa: CASSILPQITNEKLFF; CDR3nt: TGCGCCAGCAGCATCCTCCCACAGATTACTAATGAAAAACTGTTTTTT
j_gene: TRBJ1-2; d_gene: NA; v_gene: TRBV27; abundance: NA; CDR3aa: CASSLYSAGVDSNGYTF; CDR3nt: TGTGCCAGCAGTTTATATTCGGCGGGGGTGGATTCGAATGGCTACACCTTC
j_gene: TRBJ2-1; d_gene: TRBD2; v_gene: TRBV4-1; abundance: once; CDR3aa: CASSQLAGMDEQFF; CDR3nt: TGCGCCAGCAGCCAACTAGCGGGAATGGATGAGCAGTTCTTC
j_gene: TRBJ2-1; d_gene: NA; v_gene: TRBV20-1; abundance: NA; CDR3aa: CSADWYNEQFF; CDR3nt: TGCAGTGCCGACTGGTACAATGAACAGTTCTTC
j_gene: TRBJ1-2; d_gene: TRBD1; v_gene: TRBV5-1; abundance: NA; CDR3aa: CASSQGQGTGYTF; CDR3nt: TGCGCCAGCAGCCAAGGACAGGGAACTGGCTACACCTTC
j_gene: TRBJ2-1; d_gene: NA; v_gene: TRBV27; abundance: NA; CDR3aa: CASSPPGSKNRNEQFF; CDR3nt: TGTGCCAGCAGTCCCCCGGGATCGAAAAATCGGAATGAGCAGTTCTTC
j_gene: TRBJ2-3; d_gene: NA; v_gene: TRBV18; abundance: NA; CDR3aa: CASSRRTGRGTDTQYF; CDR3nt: TGTGCCAGCTCACGCCGGACAGGGAGGGGCACAGATACGCAGTATTTT
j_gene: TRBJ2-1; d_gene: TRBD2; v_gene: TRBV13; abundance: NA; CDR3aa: CASSFPPSGSSSEQFF; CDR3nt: TGTGCCAGCAGCTTTCCTCCTAGCGGGAGCTCTTCGGAGCAGTTCTTC
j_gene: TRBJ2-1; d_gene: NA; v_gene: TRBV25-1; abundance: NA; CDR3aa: CASSETSGGLSYNEQFF; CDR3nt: TGTGCCAGCAGTGAAACAAGCGGAGGCCTCTCCTACAATGAGCAGTTCTTC
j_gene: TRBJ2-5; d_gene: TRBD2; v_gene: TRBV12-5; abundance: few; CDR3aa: CASGLVRGGERGETQYF; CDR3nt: TGTGCTAGTGGTTTGGTAAGGGGAGGGGAGAGGGGAGAGACCCAGTACTTC
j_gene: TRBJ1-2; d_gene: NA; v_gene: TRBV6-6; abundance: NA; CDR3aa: CASSYGAGPYGYTF; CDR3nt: TGTGCCAGCAGTTACGGGGCAGGGCCCTATGGCTACACCTTC
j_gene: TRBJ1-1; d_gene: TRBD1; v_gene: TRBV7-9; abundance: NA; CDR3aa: CASSLLRDRNTEAFF; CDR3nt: TGTGCCAGCAGCTTATTGCGGGACAGAAACACTGAAGCTTTCTTT
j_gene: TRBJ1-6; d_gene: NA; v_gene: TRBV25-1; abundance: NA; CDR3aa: CASSEGPGRSYNSPLHF; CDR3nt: TGTGCCAGCAGTGAAGGGCCAGGGCGCTCCTATAATTCACCCCTCCACTTT
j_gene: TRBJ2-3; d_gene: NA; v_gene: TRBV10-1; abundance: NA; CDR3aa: CASSPRHPTDTQYF; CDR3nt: TGCGCCAGCAGTCCCCGACACCCCACAGATACGCAGTATTTT
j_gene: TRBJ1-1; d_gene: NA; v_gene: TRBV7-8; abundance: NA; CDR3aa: CASSLRRGDTEAFF; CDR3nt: TGTGCCAGCAGCCTTAGGCGGGGGGACACTGAAGCTTTCTTT
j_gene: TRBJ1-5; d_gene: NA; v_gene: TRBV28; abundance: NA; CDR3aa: CASRGAGVGNQPQHF; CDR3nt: TGTGCCAGCAGAGGGGCAGGGGTGGGCAATCAGCCCCAGCATTTT
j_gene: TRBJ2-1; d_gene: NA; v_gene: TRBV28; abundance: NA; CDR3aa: CASSPVYNEQFF; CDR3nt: TGTGCCAGCAGTCCTGTATACAATGAGCAGTTCTTC
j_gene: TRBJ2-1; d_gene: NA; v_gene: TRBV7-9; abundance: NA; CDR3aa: CSSRPSSSHPYGEQFF; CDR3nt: TGTTCCAGCAGACCAAGTAGCAGTCACCCGTACGGTGAGCAGTTCTTC
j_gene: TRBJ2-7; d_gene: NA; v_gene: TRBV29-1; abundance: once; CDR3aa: CSVEDPFRDEQYF; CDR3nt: TGCAGCGTTGAAGATCCTTTCAGGGACGAGCAGTACTTC
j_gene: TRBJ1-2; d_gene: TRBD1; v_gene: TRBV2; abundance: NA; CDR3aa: CASSPGQGWGYTF; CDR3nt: TGTGCCAGCAGCCCGGGACAGGGTTGGGGCTACACCTTC
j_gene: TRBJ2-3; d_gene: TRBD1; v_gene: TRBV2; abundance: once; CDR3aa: CATQPGTGTSTDTQYF; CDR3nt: TGTGCCACCCAGCCCGGGACAGGGACTAGCACAGATACGCAGTATTTT
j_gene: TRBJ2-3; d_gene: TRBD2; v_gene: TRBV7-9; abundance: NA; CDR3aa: CASSLTSGTTSTDTQYF; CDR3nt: TGTGCCAGCAGCTTAACTAGCGGGACAACTAGCACAGATACGCAGTATTTT
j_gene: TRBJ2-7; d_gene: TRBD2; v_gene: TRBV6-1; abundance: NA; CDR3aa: CASSELAGGHEQYF; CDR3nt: TGTGCCAGCAGTGAGTTGGCGGGAGGGCACGAGCAGTACTTC
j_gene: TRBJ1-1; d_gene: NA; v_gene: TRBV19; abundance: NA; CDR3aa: CASSISRVGAFF; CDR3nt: TGTGCCAGTAGTATATCCCGCGTCGGAGCTTTCTTT
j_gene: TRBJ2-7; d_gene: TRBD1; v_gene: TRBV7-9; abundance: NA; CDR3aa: CASRTTDRGYEQYF; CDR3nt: TGTGCCAGCAGAACAACGGACAGGGGCTACGAGCAGTACTTC
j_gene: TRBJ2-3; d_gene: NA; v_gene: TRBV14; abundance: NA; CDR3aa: CASSPPGVTDTQYF; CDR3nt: TGTGCCAGCAGCCCTCCGGGAGTCACAGATACGCAGTATTTT
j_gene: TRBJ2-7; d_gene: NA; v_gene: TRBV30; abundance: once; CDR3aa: CAWTRLGGYEQYF; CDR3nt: TGTGCCTGGACGCGCCTGGGGGGTTACGAGCAGTACTTC
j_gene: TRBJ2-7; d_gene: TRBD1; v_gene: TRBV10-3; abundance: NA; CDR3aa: CAISRDRAILWEYEQYF; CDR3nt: TGTGCCATCAGCCGGGACAGGGCCATCTTGTGGGAGTACGAGCAGTACTTC
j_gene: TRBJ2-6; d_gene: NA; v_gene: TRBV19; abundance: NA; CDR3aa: CASRRASSGANVLTF; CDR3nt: TGTGCCAGTCGCAGGGCCTCTTCTGGGGCCAACGTCCTGACTTTC
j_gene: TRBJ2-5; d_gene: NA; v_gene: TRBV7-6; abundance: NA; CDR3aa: CASSSNSGGAETQYF; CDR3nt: TGTGCCAGCAGCTCTAATTCGGGGGGCGCAGAGACCCAGTACTTC
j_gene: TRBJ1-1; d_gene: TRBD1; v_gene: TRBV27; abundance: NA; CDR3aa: CASSSYKTGTGRNTEAFF; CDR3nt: TGTGCCAGCAGTTCATATAAGACAGGGACAGGTAGGAACACTGAAGCTTTCTTT
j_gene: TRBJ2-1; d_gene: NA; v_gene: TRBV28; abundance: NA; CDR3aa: CASSYPLGGRSYNEQFF; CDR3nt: TGTGCCAGCAGCTATCCCTTGGGAGGTCGGAGCTACAATGAGCAGTTCTTC
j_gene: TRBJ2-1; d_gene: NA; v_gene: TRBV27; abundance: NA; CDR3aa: CASSPNYNEQFF; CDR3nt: TGTGCCAGCAGTCCTAACTACAATGAGCAGTTCTTC
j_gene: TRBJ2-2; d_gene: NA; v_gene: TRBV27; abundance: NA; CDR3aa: CASTTSGGELYTGELFF; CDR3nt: TGTGCCAGCACCACCTCGGGGGGCGAGTTGTACACCGGGGAGCTGTTTTTT
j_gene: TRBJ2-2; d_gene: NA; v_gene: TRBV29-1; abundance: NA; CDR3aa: CSVLRAGELFF; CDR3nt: TGCAGCGTTCTCAGGGCCGGGGAGCTGTTTTTT
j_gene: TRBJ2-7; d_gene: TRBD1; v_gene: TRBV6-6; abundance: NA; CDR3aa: CASSQDRGGYEQYF; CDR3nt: TGTGCCAGCAGTCAAGACAGGGGGGGCTACGAGCAGTACTTC
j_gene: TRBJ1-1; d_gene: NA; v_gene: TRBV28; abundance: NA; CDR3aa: CASSTTVNTEAFF; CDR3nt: TGTGCCAGCAGTACGACAGTGAACACTGAAGCTTTCTTT
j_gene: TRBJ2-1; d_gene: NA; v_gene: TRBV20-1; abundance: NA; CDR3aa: CSAGSNEQFF; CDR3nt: TGCAGTGCCGGTAGCAATGAGCAGTTCTTC
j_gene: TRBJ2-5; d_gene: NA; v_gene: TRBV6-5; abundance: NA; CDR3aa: CASSYSDGGIETQYF; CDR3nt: TGTGCCAGCAGTTACTCCGATGGCGGGATAGAGACCCAGTACTTC
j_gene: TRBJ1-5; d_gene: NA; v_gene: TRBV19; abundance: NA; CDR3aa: CASSLLRQPQHF; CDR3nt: TGTGCCAGTAGTTTATTGCGTCAGCCCCAGCATTTT
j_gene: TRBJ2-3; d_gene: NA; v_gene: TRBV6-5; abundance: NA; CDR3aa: CASSYSKGRAYDTQYF; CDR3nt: TGTGCCAGCAGTTACTCGAAGGGCAGGGCGTACGATACGCAGTATTTT
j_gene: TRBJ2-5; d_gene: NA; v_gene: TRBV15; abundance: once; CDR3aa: CATSKNPGVPQETQYF; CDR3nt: TGTGCCACCAGCAAGAATCCAGGGGTTCCCCAAGAGACCCAGTACTTC